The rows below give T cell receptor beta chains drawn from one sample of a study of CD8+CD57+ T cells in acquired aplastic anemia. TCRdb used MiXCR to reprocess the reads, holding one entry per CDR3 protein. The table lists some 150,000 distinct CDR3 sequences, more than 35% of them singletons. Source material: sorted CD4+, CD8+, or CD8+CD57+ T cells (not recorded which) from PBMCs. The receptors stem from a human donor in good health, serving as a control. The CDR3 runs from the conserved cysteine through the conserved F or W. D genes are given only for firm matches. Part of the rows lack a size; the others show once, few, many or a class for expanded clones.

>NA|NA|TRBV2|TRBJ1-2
TGTGCCACAGGACAGTCTCCTAACTATGGCTACACCTTC
CATGQSPNYGYTF
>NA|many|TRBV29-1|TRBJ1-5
TGCAGCGTTAGGGACGTGAGTGGCAATCAGCCCCAGCATTTT
CSVRDVSGNQPQHF
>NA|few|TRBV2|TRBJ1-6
TGTGCCAGCAGTGCACAGGGTAATTCACCCCTCCACTTT
CASSAQGNSPLHF
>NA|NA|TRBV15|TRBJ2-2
TGTGCCACCAGCCCGCTAGACCGAACCACCGGGGAGCTGTTTTTT
CATSPLDRTTGELFF
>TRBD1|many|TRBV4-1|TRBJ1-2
TGCGCCAGCAGCCGGGCAATGGGACAGGGTTTAGATGGCTACACCTTC
CASSRAMGQGLDGYTF
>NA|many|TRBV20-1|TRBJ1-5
TGCAGTGCTCTCAACCTGGGGGGCAATCAGCCCCAGCATTTT
CSALNLGGNQPQHF
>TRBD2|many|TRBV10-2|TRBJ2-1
TGCGCCAGCAGTGAGTGGGGAACTAGCGGGAGGGCCTTCGACAATGAGCAGTTCTTC
CASSEWGTSGRAFDNEQFF
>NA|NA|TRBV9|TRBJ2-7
TGTGCCAGCAGCGTAGCTGTGACAGCCTACTACGAGCAGTACTTC
CASSVAVTAYYEQYF
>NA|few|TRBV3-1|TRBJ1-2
TGTGCCAGCAGCCAAGACCCTTTGGCGTATGGCTACACCTTC
CASSQDPLAYGYTF
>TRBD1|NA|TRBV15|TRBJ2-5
TGTGCCACCAGCACAACGACAGGGACAGAGACCCAGTACTTC
CATSTTTGTETQYF
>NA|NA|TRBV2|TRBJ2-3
TGTGCCAGCAGTTCTAGCGTAGATACGCAGTATTTT
CASSSSVDTQYF
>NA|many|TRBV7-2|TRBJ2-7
TGTGCCAGCAGCTTAGGGCGGTACTCCTACGAGCAGTACTTC
CASSLGRYSYEQYF
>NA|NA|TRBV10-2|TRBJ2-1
TGCGCCAGCAATGTAGGCTCCTACAATGAGCAGTTCTTC
CASNVGSYNEQFF
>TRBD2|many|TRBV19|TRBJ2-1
TGTGCCAGTAGTATTAATGGCGGGGGCAATGAGCAGTTCTTC
CASSINGGGNEQFF
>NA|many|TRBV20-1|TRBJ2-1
TGCAGTGCTAACGAGCCACCCCACAATGAGCAGTTCTTC
CSANEPPHNEQFF
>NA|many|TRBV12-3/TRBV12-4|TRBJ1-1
TGTGCCAGCATCCTTGGGGGAGGAGTGAACACTGAAGCTTTCTTT
CASILGGGVNTEAFF
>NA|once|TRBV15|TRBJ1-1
TGTGCCACCAGCAGGGCGACAGGTTTTCGTGGGAACACTGAAGCTTTCTTT
CATSRATGFRGNTEAFF
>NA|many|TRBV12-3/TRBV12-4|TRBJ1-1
TGTGCCAGCAGTCCCGTCGGGGGCAGGACTGAAGCTTTCTTT
CASSPVGGRTEAFF
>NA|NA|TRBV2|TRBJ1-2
TGTGCCAGCAGCCCGGGGGGCTTCAGATCCTACACCTTC
CASSPGGFRSYTF
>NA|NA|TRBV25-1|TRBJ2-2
TGTGCCAGCAGTGAGGGGTTCGGAGAAAGGTCCACCGGGGAGCTGTTTTTT
CASSEGFGERSTGELFF
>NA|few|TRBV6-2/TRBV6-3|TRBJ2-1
TGTGCCAGCAGTTACACCTTACTTAGTGGGGGGGGCATGAGTGAGCAGTTCTTC
CASSYTLLSGGGMSEQFF
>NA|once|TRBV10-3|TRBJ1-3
TGTGCCATCAGGCCCTTAATGATATCTGGAAACACCATATATTTT
CAIRPLMISGNTIYF
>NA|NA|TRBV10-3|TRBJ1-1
TGTGCCACCCGCGCGATTACCGGGGGGGAAGGTCCCGAAGCTTTCTTT
CATRAITGGEGPEAFF
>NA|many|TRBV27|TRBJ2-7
TGTGCCAGCACCCCCGCCGGCCTTAGGGGTTCCTACGAGCAGTACTTC
CASTPAGLRGSYEQYF
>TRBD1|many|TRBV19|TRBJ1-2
TGTGCCAGTAGTCGGGACAGTCCCTATGGCTACACCTTC
CASSRDSPYGYTF
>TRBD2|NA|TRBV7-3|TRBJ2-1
TGTGCCAGCAGCTTCAGAGCGGGGGGGCCTGGTGAGCAGTTCTTC
CASSFRAGGPGEQFF
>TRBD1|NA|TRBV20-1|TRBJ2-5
TGCAGTGCTAGAGACAGACAGGGACCAGAGACCCAGTACTTC
CSARDRQGPETQYF
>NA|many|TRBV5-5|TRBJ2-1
TGTGCCAGCAGCTTTCTAGACGTCGGTGAGCAGTTCTTC
CASSFLDVGEQFF
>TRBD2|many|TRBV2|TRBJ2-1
TGTGCCAGCAGTGTATCGGGGGGGAGGTACAATGAGCAGTTCTTC
CASSVSGGRYNEQFF
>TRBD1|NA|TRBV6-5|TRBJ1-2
TGTGCCAGCAGTTACCTGGGACAGGGTGGAGGCTACACCTTC
CASSYLGQGGGYTF
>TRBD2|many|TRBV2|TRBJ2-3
TGTGCCAGCAGGTACATTAGCGGGTACACAGATACGCAGTATTTT
CASRYISGYTDTQYF
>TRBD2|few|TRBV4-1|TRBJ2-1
TGCGCCAGCAGCCAAGCCCTAGCGGGAGTGGCCCATGAGCAGTTCTTC
CASSQALAGVAHEQFF
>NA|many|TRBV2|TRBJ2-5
TGTGCCAGCAGTGAAGGGGGGGTGGGGGAGACCCAGTACTTC
CASSEGGVGETQYF
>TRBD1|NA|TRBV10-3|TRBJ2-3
TGTGCCATCAGTGATCAGGCAGGGGGCGTCTACAATGAGCAGTATTTT
CAISDQAGGVYNEQYF